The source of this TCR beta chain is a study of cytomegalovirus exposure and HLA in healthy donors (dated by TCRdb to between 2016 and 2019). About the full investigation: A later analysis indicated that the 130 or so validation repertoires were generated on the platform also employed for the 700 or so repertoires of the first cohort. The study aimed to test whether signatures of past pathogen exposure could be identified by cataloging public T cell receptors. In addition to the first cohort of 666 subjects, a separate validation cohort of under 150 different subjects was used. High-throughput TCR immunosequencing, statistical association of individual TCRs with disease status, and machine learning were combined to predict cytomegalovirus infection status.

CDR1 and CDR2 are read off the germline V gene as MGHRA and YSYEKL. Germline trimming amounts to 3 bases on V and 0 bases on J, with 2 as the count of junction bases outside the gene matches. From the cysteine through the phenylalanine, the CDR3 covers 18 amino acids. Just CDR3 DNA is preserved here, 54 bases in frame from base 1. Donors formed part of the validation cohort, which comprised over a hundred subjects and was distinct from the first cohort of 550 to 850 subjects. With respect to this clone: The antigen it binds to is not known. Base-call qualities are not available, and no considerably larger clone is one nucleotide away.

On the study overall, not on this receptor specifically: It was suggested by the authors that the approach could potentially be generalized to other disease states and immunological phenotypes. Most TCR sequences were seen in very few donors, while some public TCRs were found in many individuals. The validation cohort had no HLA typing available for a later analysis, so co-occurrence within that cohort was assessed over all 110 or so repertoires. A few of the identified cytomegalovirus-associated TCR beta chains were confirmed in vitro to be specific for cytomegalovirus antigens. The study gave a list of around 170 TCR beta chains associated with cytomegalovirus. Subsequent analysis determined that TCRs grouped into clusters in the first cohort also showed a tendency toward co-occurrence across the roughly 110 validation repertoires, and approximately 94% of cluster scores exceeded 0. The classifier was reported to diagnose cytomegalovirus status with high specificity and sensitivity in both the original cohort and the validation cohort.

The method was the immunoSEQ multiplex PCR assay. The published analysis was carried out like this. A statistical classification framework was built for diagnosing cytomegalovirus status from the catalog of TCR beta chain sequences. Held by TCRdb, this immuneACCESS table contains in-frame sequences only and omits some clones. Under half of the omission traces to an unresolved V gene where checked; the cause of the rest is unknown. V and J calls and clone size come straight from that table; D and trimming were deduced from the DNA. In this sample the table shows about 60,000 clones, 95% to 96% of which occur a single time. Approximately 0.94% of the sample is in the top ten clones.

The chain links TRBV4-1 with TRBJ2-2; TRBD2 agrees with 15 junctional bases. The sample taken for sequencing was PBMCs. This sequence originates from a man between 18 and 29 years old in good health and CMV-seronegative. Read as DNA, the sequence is TGCGCCAGCAGCCATCGGACTAGCGGGAGGGCGAACACCGGGGAGCTGTTTTTT. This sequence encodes CASSHRTSGRANTGELFF.